These 21 T cell receptor beta chains were sequenced from one sample in a study of human T cells and chemical hapten exposure. TCRdb processed the RACE reads anew with MiXCR; each CDR3 protein has one entry. The sample has some 350,000 distinct CDR3 sequences, about 7% seen once; the top ten hold 8% to 9%. The time point is: patch test 1, 2 weeks after DPC sensitization. Treatment of the sample: therapeutic diphenylcyclopropenone sensitization with weekly scalp DPC. This sample comprised whole blood, obtained in connection with sensitization to the hapten diphenylcyclopropenone (DPC). Source of these receptors: a woman younger than 30 with alopecia areata. Some clones in this sample may be carry-over from other donors' samples.

This chain connects TRBV4-2 to TRBJ1-1; no definite D call. Germline-derived CDR1 and CDR2 are LGHNA and YNFKEQ. The CDR3 is 15 amino acids. Trimming pared 1 base from V and 0 bases from J, leaving 9 bases between. CDR3 in DNA: TGTGCCAGCAGCCAAGTACGGGCGATGAACACTGAAGCTTTCTTT. Translation gives CASSQVRAMNTEAFF.

This clonotype turned up a few times. The junction differs from germline at one of its ends, possibly a read error. The J gene is TRBJ2-1, the V gene TRBV7-7, with 8 bases matching TRBD2. Germline CDR1 SSHAT, CDR2 FNYEAQ (reference sequence). The CDR3 totals 15 residues. The CDR3 DNA follows: TGTGCTAGCAGCTTAGAAGCGGGGGTATTCAATGAGCAGTTCTTC. Translation: CASSLEAGVFNEQFF.

This clonotype occurred many times. J is TRBJ2-3 and V is TRBV6-2 or TRBV6-3, with D possibly TRBD2 on 5 matching bases. Trimming took 2 bases from V and 0 from J, leaving 9 bases between them. The germline V gene encodes CDR1 MNHEY and CDR2 SVGEGT. The CDR3 length is 15 residues. CDR3 DNA: TGTGCCAGCAGTTACGCAGCGGAGAGCACAGATACGCAGTATTTT. It encodes CASSYAAESTDTQYF.

This clonotype occurred many times. The genes are TRBV4-2 and TRBJ2-5; 16 bases match TRBD2. CDR1 LGHNA and CDR2 YNFKEQ come from the germline V gene. The CDR3 covers 15 residues. V lost 1 base and J lost 9; bases outside the gene matches: 2. The DNA for the CDR3 is TGTGCCAGCAGCCAAGGTGGGACTAGCGGGGGGGCCCAGTACTTC. Protein sequence: CASSQGGTSGGAQYF.

V and J are TRBV6-6 and TRBJ2-7; D is perhaps TRBD2 (5 bases). This CDR3 is built from 14 residues. Germline V CDR1 and CDR2: MNHNY, SVGAGI (reference sequence). With 2 bases removed from V and 0 bases from J, the gap between germline ends came to 8 bases. Here the CDR3 reads CASSYEGSSYEQYF. The CDR3 DNA is TGTGCCAGCAGTTACGAAGGGAGCTCCTACGAGCAGTACTTC.

This clonotype was detected a few times. The V and J genes are TRBV20-1 and TRBJ2-3, with 10 bases lining up with TRBD2. With V trimmed by 6 bases and J by 4 bases, 10 bases remained unmatched. Germline V gene lookup returns CDR1 DFQATT and CDR2 SNEGSKA (reference sequence). The CDR3 has 15 residues. In nucleotides, the CDR3 is TGCAGTGCAAAGAAGGCTCTAGCGGGGGCAGATACGCAGTATTTT. Its protein product is CSAKKALAGADTQYF.

This clonotype came up a few times. The CDR3 here is CASSPTERGYNEQFF. The CDR3 DNA is TGTGCCAGCAGCCCCACTGAGCGGGGGTACAATGAGCAGTTCTTC. The genes are TRBV3-1 and TRBJ2-1, with 8 positions matching TRBD2. CDR1 is LGHDT and CDR2 is YNNKEL in the germline V gene (reference sequence). CDR3 size: 15 residues. The trim removed 4 bases at V and 4 bases at J, leaving 6 bases unmatched.

The V and J genes are TRBV5-4 and TRBJ1-2, with a tentative D call TRBD1 (6 bases). V lost 0 bases and J 2 bases, leaving 17 bases between the germline ends. The germline V gene encodes CDR1 SGHNT and CDR2 YYREEE (reference sequence). CDR3 size: 17 residues. The CDR3 nucleotides read TGTGCCAGCAGCTTGGGGGGGTCGGCAGGGGCGAACTATGGCTACACCTTC. The encoded protein is CASSLGGSAGANYGYTF.

The chain has TRBV7-3 and TRBJ2-1, with D possibly matching TRBD2 (6 bases). Germline-derived CDR1 and CDR2 are SGHTA and FQGTGA. This CDR3 has 16 residues. Trimming left V 3 bases short and J 2 bases short, with 14 bases between. The CDR3 DNA is TGTGCCAGCAGCTTCTACTCGGGGGTCCCCTACAATGAGCAGTTCTTC. This gives the protein CASSFYSGVPYNEQFF.

This clonotype was counted only a few times. The rearrangement joins TRBV9 to TRBJ1-2, with D unresolved. Germline V gene lookup returns CDR1 SGDLS and CDR2 YYNGEE. This CDR3 comprises 16 residues. V lost 3 bases and J 4 bases, leaving 19 bases between the germline ends. The CDR3 protein is CASSESPAEHGYGYTF. CDR3 nucleotides: TGTGCCAGCAGCGAGAGCCCCGCGGAACATGGCTATGGCTACACCTTC.

In this sample, this clonotype turned up many times. V usage is TRBV28 and J usage is TRBJ2-3, with TRBD2 matching 14 bases. Germline V gene lookup returns CDR1 MDHEN and CDR2 SYDVKM. This CDR3 has 16 residues. The J segment lost 1 base and the V segment lost 6 bases, leaving 3 bases of the junction unmatched. CDR3 nucleotide sequence: TGTGCCAGCAGCCCGGGACTAGCGGGGGGCACAGATACGCAGTATTTT. Protein sequence: CASSPGLAGGTDTQYF.

This clonotype was seen more than once but under ten times. The chain's CDR3 is CSAPRTGSPNTEAFF. CDR3 DNA sequence: TGCAGTGCTCCCCGGACAGGGTCTCCGAACACTGAAGCTTTCTTT. The chain combines TRBV20-1 with TRBJ1-1; 8 bases match TRBD1. Germline CDR1 is DFQATT and CDR2 is SNEGSKA (reference sequence). CDR3 length: 15 amino acids. V shed 5 bases and J 1 base; nucleotides not matched to a gene: 9.

This clonotype was detected only a few times. V usage is TRBV6-2 or TRBV6-3 and J usage is TRBJ2-1; tentative D call: TRBD2 (5 bases). The CDR3 length is 16 residues. Germline CDR1 is MNHEY and CDR2 is SVGEGT. Between the trimmed V and J ends, which lost 6 bases and 4 bases, there was a span of 19 bases. CDR3 DNA sequence: TGTGCCAGCAGCCTTGGGCGGGTGCCAAGTTACAATGAGCAGTTCTTC. Encoded protein: CASSLGRVPSYNEQFF.

This sequence joins TRBV29-1 and TRBJ1-2; 8 bases fit TRBD1. Germline trimming cut 5 bases from V and 4 bases from J; bases unmatched to any gene: 12. The CDR3 runs to 15 residues. Looked up from germline, CDR1 is SQVTM and CDR2 is ANQGSEA. The CDR3 DNA reads as TGCAGCGTTCCCGGTCCCCAGGGGGCGACCTATGGCTACACCTTC. This gives the protein CSVPGPQGATYGYTF.

The CDR3 DNA reads TGTGCCAGCAGCGTCGAGCCGGGACGCCAAAACATTCAGTACTTC. Translation: CASSVEPGRQNIQYF. The chain joins TRBV9 to TRBJ2-4; D is perhaps TRBD1 or TRBD2 (5 bases each). Trimming stripped 2 bases from V and 5 bases from J, with 14 bases between. Germline V gives CDR1 SGDLS, CDR2 YYNGEE. The CDR3 sequence is 15 residues long.

This clonotype appeared a few times. The chain combines TRBV4-3 with TRBJ2-7; D is undetermined. CDR1 is LGHNA, CDR2 YSLEER, per germline. Trimming stripped 3 bases from V and 0 bases from J, with 9 bases between. The CDR3 consists of 14 residues. CDR3 amino acids: CASSQAASSYEQYF. The CDR3 region has the DNA TGCGCCAGCAGCCAGGCGGCAAGCTCCTACGAGCAGTACTTC.

This clonotype has ten or more counts. The gene calls are TRBV10-3 and TRBJ2-1; 12 bases are a match to TRBD2. Unmatched junction bases numbered 7, after V lost 6 bases and J lost 7 bases. The CDR3 runs to 15 residues. Germline V lookup: CDR1 ENHRY, CDR2 SYGVKD. The CDR3 loop reads CAISTSGGRLNEQFF. The CDR3 bases are TGTGCCATCAGCACTAGCGGGGGGAGGTTGAATGAGCAGTTCTTC.

This clonotype came up many times. CDR3 DNA: TGTGCCAGTAGTACGGTACTCAATCAGCCCCAGCATTTT. As protein: CASSTVLNQPQHF. This chain uses TRBV19 with TRBJ1-5; no firm D call. Trimming left V 4 bases short and J 3 bases short, with 7 bases between. This CDR3 region has 13 residues. From germline, CDR1 is LNHDA and CDR2 SQIVND (reference sequence).

The chain links TRBV18 to TRBJ2-3; TRBD2 is a possible D gene (5 bases). CDR3 length equals 16 residues. V lost 2 bases, J lost 6 bases, and 18 bases lay in between. The germline V gene has CDR1 KGHSH and CDR2 LQKENI. The CDR3 spells CASSPGLAGPADTQYF. The CDR3 DNA follows: TGTGCCAGCTCACCAGGCCTTGCGGGCCCCGCGGATACGCAGTATTTT.

This clonotype was observed a few times. This rearrangement joins TRBV6-2 or TRBV6-3 to TRBJ1-1; the D gene is possibly TRBD1 (5 bases). The CDR3 consists of 14 residues. Trimming took 2 bases from V and 2 from J, leaving 9 bases between them. From germline, CDR1 is MNHEY and CDR2 SVGEGT. The CDR3 coding sequence is TGTGCCAGCAGTTACAAGGGACCAAACACTGAAGCTTTCTTT. As protein: CASSYKGPNTEAFF.

The sample holds a few counts of this clonotype. This chain connects TRBV4-2 to TRBJ1-2; D unclear. V dropped 1 base and J dropped 5 bases, with 8 bases sitting between them. CDR3 length equals 13 residues. Germline CDR1 is LGHNA and CDR2 is YNFKEQ. This chain's CDR3 is CASSQGKGYGYTF. DNA of the CDR3: TGTGCCAGCAGCCAAGGTAAAGGTTATGGCTACACCTTC.